This entry lists 11 T cell receptor beta chains sequenced from one sample in a study of T cell responses to AZD1222 COVID-19 vaccine. Produced via immunoSEQ multiplex PCR; TCRdb's table is partial and in-frame only. The profile covers 120,000 to 150,000 clones, with roughly 90% appearing a single time and about 3.2% taken by the ten largest. The source was peripheral blood, collected on day 0 of AZD1222 vaccination. Receptors originate from an adult in good health.

This chain links TRBV19 with TRBJ1-4; 8 nucleotides agree with TRBD1. V lost 5 bases, J lost 0 bases, and 8 bases stayed unmatched. The germline gives CDR1 LNHDA, CDR2 SQIVND (reference sequence). This CDR3 contains 17 residues. CDR3 amino acids: CASSSDRGYATNEKLFF. CDR3 DNA: TGTGCCAGTAGTTCCGACAGGGGCTACGCAACTAATGAAAAACTGTTTTTT.

The chain combines TRBV27 with TRBJ1-2, with TRBD1 matching 7 bases. This CDR3 region has 13 residues. With 5 bases clipped from V and 4 bases from J, the junction kept 4 bases outside the gene matches. Germline CDR1 reads MNHEY; CDR2 reads SMNVEV (reference sequence). CDR3 in amino acids: CASSHDRVYGYTF. The CDR3 region has the DNA TGTGCCAGCAGTCACGACAGGGTCTATGGCTACACCTTC.

V and J are TRBV27 and TRBJ1-1, with 7 bases fitting TRBD1. This CDR3 has 17 amino acids. The J segment lost 5 bases and the V segment lost 6 bases, leaving 18 bases of the junction unmatched. Germline V CDR1 and CDR2: MNHEY, SMNVEV (reference sequence). The CDR3 loop is CASRSISYQGGWTEAFF. The CDR3 DNA sequence: TGTGCCAGCAGATCGATCTCCTACCAGGGGGGTTGGACTGAAGCTTTCTTT.

The chain uses TRBV12-3 or TRBV12-4 and TRBJ1-1; TRBD1 matches 7 bases. The CDR3 has 13 residues. V was pared by 2 bases and J by 3 bases, with 0 bases of the junction left unmatched. CDR3 residues: CASSLTGDTEAFF. CDR3 DNA: TGTGCCAGCAGTTTAACAGGGGACACTGAAGCTTTCTTT.

This chain connects TRBV11-3 to TRBJ2-1; no reliable D call. CDR3 length: 16 residues. Germline values: CDR1 SGHNT, CDR2 YENEEA. The V gene lost 3 bases and the J gene lost 8 bases, with 20 bases spanning the gap. DNA for the CDR3: TGTGCCAGCAGCTTGTCGTCCGACGTTTTGACTTATGAGCAGTTCTTC. This encodes CASSLSSDVLTYEQFF.

This chain joins TRBV4-2 and TRBJ2-7; D remains ambiguous. The CDR3 totals 14 residues. The germline gives CDR1 LGHNA, CDR2 YNFKEQ. Trimming cost V 1 base and J 5 bases, with 12 bases left between them. CDR3 sequence reads: CASSQGDFRDEQYF. As DNA, the CDR3 is TGTGCCAGCAGCCAAGGTGATTTTAGGGACGAGCAGTACTTC.

The chain couples TRBV24-1 to TRBJ2-3; no clear D. V was clipped by 5 bases and J by 1 base, with 12 bases between them. From germline, CDR1 is KGHDR and CDR2 SFDVKD. The CDR3 runs to 15 residues. CDR3 coding DNA: TGTGCCACCAGTGCCCCCAAGGAGCGCACAGATACGCAGTATTTT. Encoded protein: CATSAPKERTDTQYF.

The chain combines TRBV6-5 with TRBJ2-6, with D tentatively TRBD1 (5 bases). CDR3 size: 15 residues. Trimming left V 7 bases short and J 0 bases short, with 10 bases between. Germline V lookup: CDR1 MNHEY, CDR2 SVGAGI. This CDR3 reads CASTLQVSGANVLTF. CDR3 sequence (DNA): TGTGCCAGCACCCTACAGGTCTCTGGGGCCAACGTCCTGACTTTC.

This rearrangement joins TRBV12-3 or TRBV12-4 to TRBJ2-7, with D maybe TRBD2 (6 bases). V dropped 5 bases and J dropped 3 bases, with 8 bases sitting between them. The CDR3 has 12 residues. The chain's CDR3 is CASSIGGYEQYF. CDR3 nucleotide sequence: TGTGCCAGCAGTATCGGGGGCTACGAGCAGTACTTC.

The rearrangement links TRBV6-5 to TRBJ1-2, with 8 bases aligning to TRBD1. V shed 4 bases and J 4 bases; nucleotides not matched to a gene: 2. This CDR3 region has 13 residues. CDR1 is MNHEY, CDR2 SVGAGI, per germline. CDR3 DNA sequence: TGTGCCAGCAGTTGGACAGGGTCCTATGGCTACACCTTC. Translation gives CASSWTGSYGYTF.

CDR3 sequence (DNA): TGTGCCAGCAGGACGGATAGCAATCAGCCCCAGCATTTT. It translates to CASRTDSNQPQHF. The chain joins TRBV6-5 to TRBJ1-5; D gene uncertain. Germline V gene lookup returns CDR1 MNHEY and CDR2 SVGAGI. The CDR3 is 13 residues long. V dropped 6 bases and J dropped 0 bases, with 6 bases sitting between them.